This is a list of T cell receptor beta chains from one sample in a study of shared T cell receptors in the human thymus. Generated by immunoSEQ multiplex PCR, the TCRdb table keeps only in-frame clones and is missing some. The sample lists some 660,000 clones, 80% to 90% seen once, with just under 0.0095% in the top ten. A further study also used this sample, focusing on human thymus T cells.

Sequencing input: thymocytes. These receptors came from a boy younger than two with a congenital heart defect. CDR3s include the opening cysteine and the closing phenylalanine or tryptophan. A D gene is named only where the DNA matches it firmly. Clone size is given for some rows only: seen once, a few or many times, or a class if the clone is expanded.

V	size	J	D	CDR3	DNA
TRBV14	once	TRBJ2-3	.	CASSRSAGDTQYF	TGTGCCAGCAGCCGATCAGCAGGAGATACGCAGTATTTT
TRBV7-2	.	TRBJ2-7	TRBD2	CASSFSGIPYEQYF	TGTGCCAGCAGCTTTAGCGGGATTCCCTACGAGCAGTACTTC
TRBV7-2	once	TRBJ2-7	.	CASSLAARELYEQYF	TGTGCCAGCAGCTTAGCGGCACGGGAACTATACGAGCAGTACTTC
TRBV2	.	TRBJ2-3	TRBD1	CASVPIIHRGRMWDTQYF	TGTGCCAGCGTCCCAATAATACACAGGGGGCGCATGTGGGATACGCAGTATTTT
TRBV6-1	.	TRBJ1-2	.	CASSELGQLSYTF	TGTGCCAGCAGTGAATTAGGACAGTTGAGCTACACCTTC
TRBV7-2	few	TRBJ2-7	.	CASSLSQVSYEQYF	TGTGCCAGCAGCTTGTCACAGGTCTCCTACGAGCAGTACTTC
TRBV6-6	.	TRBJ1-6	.	CASRESSYNSPLHF	TGTGCCAGCAGGGAGAGCTCCTATAATTCACCCCTCCACTTT
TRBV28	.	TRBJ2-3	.	CASSLKAGTDTQYF	TGTGCCAGCAGTTTAAAGGCGGGGACAGATACGCAGTATTTT
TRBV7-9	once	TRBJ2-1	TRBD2	CASSFRTSGGCEQFF	TGTGCCAGCAGCTTTAGGACTAGCGGGGGGTGTGAGCAGTTCTTC
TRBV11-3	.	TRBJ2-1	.	CASSLDGVGERNEQFF	TGTGCCAGCAGCTTAGATGGGGTTGGGGAGAGGAATGAGCAGTTCTTC
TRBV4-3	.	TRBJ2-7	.	CASSQGGDRASGLVLYEQYF	TGCGCCAGCAGCCAAGGAGGAGACAGGGCCTCGGGACTAGTCCTCTACGAGCAGTACTTC
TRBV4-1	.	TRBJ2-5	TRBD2	CASSQVAGETQYF	TGCGCCAGCAGCCAAGTAGCGGGAGAGACCCAGTACTTC
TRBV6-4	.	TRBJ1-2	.	CASSDSRGGYTF	TGTGCCAGCAGTGACTCGAGAGGGGGCTACACCTTC
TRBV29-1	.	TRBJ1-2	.	CSVEVPGVPSNYGYTF	TGCAGCGTTGAAGTTCCAGGGGTACCCTCTAACTATGGCTACACCTTC
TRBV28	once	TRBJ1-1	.	CASGQNTEAFF	TGTGCCAGCGGACAAAACACTGAAGCTTTCTTT
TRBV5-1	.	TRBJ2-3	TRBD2	CASSPTGTSGEDTQYF	TGCGCCAGCAGCCCTACCGGGACTAGCGGGGAGGATACGCAGTATTTT
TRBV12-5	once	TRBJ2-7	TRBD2	CASGPQGDYLQWGSYEQYF	TGTGCTAGTGGTCCGCAAGGGGACTACCTACAATGGGGATCCTACGAGCAGTACTTC
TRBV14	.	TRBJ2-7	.	CASSQPNAYEQYF	TGTGCCAGCAGCCAACCTAATGCCTACGAGCAGTACTTC
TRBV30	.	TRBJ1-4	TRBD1	CAWRDPGQGNEKLFF	TGTGCCTGGAGAGATCCGGGACAGGGAAATGAAAAACTGTTTTTT
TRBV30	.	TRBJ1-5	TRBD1	CAWSQSTGRLDQPQHF	TGTGCCTGGAGTCAATCGACAGGGAGGTTGGATCAGCCCCAGCATTTT
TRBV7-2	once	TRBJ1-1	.	CASSLVGHLTEAFF	TGTGCCAGCAGCTTAGTGGGACACCTCACTGAAGCTTTCTTT
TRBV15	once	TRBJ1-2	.	CATRARGHGYTF	TGTGCCACTCGCGCCCGAGGCCATGGCTACACCTTC